Listed below are T cell receptor beta chains from one sample, sequenced in a study of shared clonotypes between healthy human individuals. Profiling relied on immunoSEQ multiplex PCR, and the TCRdb table lists in-frame clones only, not all of them. The table shows over 2 million clones, with approximately 90% occurring only once. Sequenced: naive CD4+ T cells from PBMCs. These receptors originate from a man younger than 35 in good health. Some clones in this sample may be carry-over from other donors' samples. Each CDR3 is given with its conserved first and last residue. D genes are given only for firm matches. The listing skips clone size in some rows; elsewhere it reads once, few, many or a size class.

TRBV29-1,TRBJ2-4,-,-,CSVERGKKNIQYF,TGCAGCGTTGAACGGGGCAAGAAAAACATTCAGTACTTC
TRBV7-2,TRBJ2-1,TRBD2,once,CASSFPSGRKYNEQFF,TGTGCCAGCAGCTTCCCCAGCGGGAGGAAATACAATGAGCAGTTCTTC
TRBV18,TRBJ2-3,-,-,CASSPSADTQYF,TGTGCCAGCTCACCTAGTGCAGATACGCAGTATTTT
TRBV5-5,TRBJ2-1,TRBD2,few,CASSPHGGLDNEQFF,TGTGCCAGCAGCCCCCACGGCGGACTAGACAATGAGCAGTTCTTC
TRBV30,TRBJ1-1,-,-,CAWMPPNTEAFF,TGTGCCTGGATGCCGCCTAACACTGAAGCTTTCTTT
TRBV4-1,TRBJ1-2,-,few,CASSQGYTYGYTF,TGCGCCAGCAGCCAAGGGTACACCTATGGCTACACCTTC
TRBV7-9,TRBJ1-2,-,-,CASSLAAGTHGYTF,TGTGCCAGCAGCTTAGCAGCAGGCACTCATGGCTACACCTTC
TRBV7-2,TRBJ1-1,TRBD1,-,CASSLVATGAREAFF,TGTGCCAGCAGCTTAGTTGCGACAGGGGCCCGAGAAGCTTTCTTT
TRBV5-6,TRBJ2-3,TRBD1,-,CASSGWDREADTQYF,TGTGCCAGCAGCGGGTGGGACAGGGAGGCAGATACGCAGTATTTT
TRBV7-2,TRBJ1-1,-,-,CASSPGGRGGTEAFF,TGTGCCAGCAGCCCAGGAGGAAGAGGGGGCACTGAAGCTTTCTTT
TRBV18,TRBJ1-2,-,-,CASSVVGAYGYTF,TGTGCCAGCTCAGTTGTAGGGGCCTATGGCTACACCTTC
TRBV11-2,TRBJ2-7,-,-,CASSLVSGPYEQYF,TGTGCCAGCAGCTTAGTTAGCGGCCCCTACGAGCAGTACTTC
TRBV6-1,TRBJ2-3,-,-,CASSEGGDYSTDTQYF,TGTGCCAGCAGTGAAGGAGGGGATTATAGCACAGATACGCAGTATTTT
TRBV10-3,TRBJ2-1,-,-,CAISEYDNEQFF,TGTGCCATCAGTGAGTATGACAATGAGCAGTTCTTC
TRBV28,TRBJ1-4,TRBD1,-,CASSSQQFGTGRNEKLFF,TGTGCCAGCAGCTCCCAACAGTTCGGGACAGGGAGAAATGAAAAACTGTTTTTT
TRBV5-1,TRBJ2-7,-,-,CASSPPGTTPYEQYF,TGCGCCAGCAGCCCCCCCGGGACGACGCCCTACGAGCAGTACTTC
TRBV5-4,TRBJ1-1,TRBD1,-,CASSLGQGLPEAFF,TGTGCCAGCAGCTTAGGACAGGGACTCCCTGAAGCTTTCTTT
TRBV9,TRBJ2-1,-,once,CASSARGSYNEQFF,TGTGCCAGCAGCGCCCGGGGATCCTACAATGAGCAGTTCTTC
TRBV29-1,TRBJ2-1,-,-,CSVELNSKPNEQFF,TGCAGCGTTGAATTGAACTCTAAACCTAATGAGCAGTTCTTC
TRBV15,TRBJ1-2,-,once,CATSRLGPTDGYTF,TGTGCCACCAGCAGACTGGGACCGACGGATGGCTACACCTTC
TRBV5-1,TRBJ1-1,-,few,CASSFTSNTEAFF,TGCGCCAGCAGCTTTACCTCGAACACTGAAGCTTTCTTT
TRBV7-3,TRBJ2-7,TRBD2,-,CASSLTRASGTYEQYF,TGTGCCAGCAGCTTAACCCGGGCTAGCGGGACTTACGAGCAGTACTTC
TRBV7-3,TRBJ2-7,-,-,CASSKTGFWEQYF,TGTGCCAGCAGCAAAACAGGGTTTTGGGAGCAGTACTTC
TRBV7-3,TRBJ2-6,-,-,CASSLSMPGANVLTF,TGTGCCAGCAGCTTGAGTATGCCTGGGGCCAACGTCCTGACTTTC
TRBV30,TRBJ2-1,-,-,CAWSERAGAGDNEQFF,TGTGCCTGGAGTGAAAGGGCGGGAGCAGGGGACAATGAGCAGTTCTTC
TRBV5-1,TRBJ2-1,-,-,CASSPTGRQVYNEQFF,TGCGCCAGCAGCCCGACAGGGAGGCAGGTCTACAATGAGCAGTTCTTC
TRBV28,TRBJ2-5,TRBD1,-,CASSKDRVQETQYF,TGTGCCAGCAGCAAGGACAGGGTCCAAGAGACCCAGTACTTC
TRBV2,TRBJ2-3,-,-,CASGAKALADTDTQYF,TGTGCCAGCGGAGCGAAGGCCCTCGCCGACACAGATACGCAGTATTTT
TRBV6-9,TRBJ1-3,TRBD1,-,CASRGDRSSGNTIYF,TGTGCCAGCAGGGGGGACAGGAGCTCTGGAAACACCATATATTTT
TRBV7-9,TRBJ2-3,-,-,CASTHGDTQYF,TGTGCCAGCACCCATGGGGATACGCAGTATTTT
TRBV19,TRBJ2-5,TRBD2,-,CASTRGGKGQETQYF,TGTGCCAGTACCCGCGGGGGGAAGGGTCAAGAGACCCAGTACTTC
TRBV11-3,TRBJ2-5,-,-,CASSLGGGETQYF,TGTGCCAGCAGCTTAGGGGGCGGAGAGACCCAGTACTTC
TRBV6-6,TRBJ2-5,-,-,CASRVPSQETQYF,TGTGCCAGCAGGGTCCCCTCTCAAGAGACCCAGTACTTC
TRBV6-6,TRBJ1-2,TRBD1,-,CASSYRGRDYGYTF,TGTGCCAGCAGTTACAGGGGGCGAGACTATGGCTACACCTTC
TRBV5-8,TRBJ2-7,TRBD2,-,CASSFVSWGEGGYEQYF,TGTGCCAGCAGCTTTGTCTCGTGGGGGGAGGGCGGCTACGAGCAGTACTTC
TRBV27,TRBJ1-2,-,-,CASSSFLLGRSGGYTF,TGTGCCAGCAGTTCGTTTCTGCTCGGGAGAAGTGGAGGCTACACCTTC
TRBV5-1,TRBJ1-3,TRBD1,-,CASTPTGTGNTIYF,TGCGCCAGCACCCCGACAGGGACTGGAAACACCATATATTTT
TRBV10-3,TRBJ1-5,-,-,CAISESGGAEGQPQHF,TGTGCCATCAGTGAGTCGGGGGGGGCAGAGGGTCAGCCCCAGCATTTT
TRBV28,TRBJ1-2,TRBD1,-,CASSLGTGGGISYGYTF,TGTGCCAGCAGTTTGGGGACAGGGGGAGGAATAAGTTATGGCTACACCTTC
TRBV29-1,TRBJ2-5,TRBD1,-,CSVADRGKGETQYF,TGCAGCGTTGCTGACAGGGGGAAGGGAGAGACCCAGTACTTC
TRBV5-1,TRBJ1-1,-,-,CASSPGHSNTEAFF,TGCGCCAGCAGCCCGGGACACTCGAACACTGAAGCTTTCTTT
TRBV11-2,TRBJ2-7,-,-,CASSSPGKTYEQYF,TGTGCCAGCAGCTCCCCGGGCAAAACCTACGAGCAGTACTTC
TRBV5-4,TRBJ2-2,TRBD1,-,CASSLAGQGGNGELFF,TGTGCCAGCAGCTTGGCGGGACAGGGAGGAAACGGGGAGCTGTTTTTT
TRBV11-2,TRBJ2-3,TRBD2,-,CASSLAGTSGSTDTQYF,TGTGCCAGCAGCTTAGCTGGGACTAGCGGTAGCACAGATACGCAGTATTTT
TRBV7-2,TRBJ2-4,-,-,CASSEGLLAGNIQYF,TGTGCCAGCAGCGAAGGACTTCTAGCAGGAAACATTCAGTACTTC
TRBV7-9,TRBJ2-7,TRBD2,-,CASLGGELPHEQYF,TGTGCCAGTTTGGGGGGGGAGCTTCCCCACGAGCAGTACTTC
TRBV9,TRBJ2-3,TRBD2,-,CASSVGTSGDTQYF,TGTGCCAGCAGCGTAGGCACTAGCGGGGATACGCAGTATTTT
TRBV30,TRBJ2-5,-,-,CAWSSEQTQYF,TGTGCCTGGAGTTCCGAACAGACCCAGTACTTC
TRBV5-1,TRBJ2-1,TRBD2,-,CASSEGLADYNEQFF,TGCGCCAGCAGCGAGGGACTAGCGGACTACAATGAGCAGTTCTTC
TRBV28,TRBJ1-5,-,-,CASSLGAGNQPQHF,TGTGCCAGCAGTTTGGGGGCAGGCAATCAGCCCCAGCATTTT
TRBV5-1,TRBJ1-1,-,-,CASSWLSGGSEAFF,TGCGCCAGCAGCTGGCTGTCGGGGGGGAGTGAAGCTTTCTTT
TRBV9,TRBJ1-1,-,few,CASSRVPNTEAFF,TGTGCCAGCAGCAGAGTCCCGAACACTGAAGCTTTCTTT
TRBV5-5,TRBJ1-2,-,-,CASSLEGYTGYTF,TGTGCCAGCAGCTTGGAAGGGTATACTGGCTACACCTTC